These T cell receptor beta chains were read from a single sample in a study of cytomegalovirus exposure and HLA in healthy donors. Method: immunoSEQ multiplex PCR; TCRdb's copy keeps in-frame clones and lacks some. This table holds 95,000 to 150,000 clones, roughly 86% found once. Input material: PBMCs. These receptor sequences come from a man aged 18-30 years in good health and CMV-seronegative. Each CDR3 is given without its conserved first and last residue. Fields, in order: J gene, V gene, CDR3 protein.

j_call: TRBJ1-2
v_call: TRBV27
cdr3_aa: ASSSLDSNYGYT

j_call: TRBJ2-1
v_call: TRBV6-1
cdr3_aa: ASSEGRTVLEQF

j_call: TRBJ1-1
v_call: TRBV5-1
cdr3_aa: ASSKLRDTPTNTEAF

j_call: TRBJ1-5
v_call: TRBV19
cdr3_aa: ASSRDRGKISNQPQH

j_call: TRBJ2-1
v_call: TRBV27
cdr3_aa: ASSAMTSGVSSYNEQF

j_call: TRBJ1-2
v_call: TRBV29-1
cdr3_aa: SVEDPDRDYGYT

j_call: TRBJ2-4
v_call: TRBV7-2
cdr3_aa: ASSSLGGDIQY

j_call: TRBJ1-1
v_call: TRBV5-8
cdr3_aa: ASSDRGVEAF

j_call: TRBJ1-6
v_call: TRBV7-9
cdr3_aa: ASSETSGTANSPLH

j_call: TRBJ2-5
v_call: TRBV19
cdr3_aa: ASSIRTGPETQY

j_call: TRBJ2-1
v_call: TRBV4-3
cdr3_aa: ASSSRPGGPYNEQF

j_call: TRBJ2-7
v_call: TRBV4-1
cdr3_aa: ASSQDRLHYEQY

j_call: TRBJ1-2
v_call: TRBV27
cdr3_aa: ASSLLAGYVYGYT

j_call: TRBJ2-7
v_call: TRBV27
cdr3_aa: ASSLVAGGQTYEQY

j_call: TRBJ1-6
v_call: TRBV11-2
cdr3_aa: ASSLGGYGTDNSPLH

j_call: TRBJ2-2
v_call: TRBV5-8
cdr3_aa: ASSSGPAGLPGELF

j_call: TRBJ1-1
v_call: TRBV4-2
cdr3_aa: ASSQGEVNTEAF

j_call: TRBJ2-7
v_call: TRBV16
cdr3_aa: ASSQFEGGYEQY

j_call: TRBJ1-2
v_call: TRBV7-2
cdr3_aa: ASSLGGQNYGYT

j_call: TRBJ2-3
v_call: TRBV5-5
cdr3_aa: ASSRGQVSTDTQY

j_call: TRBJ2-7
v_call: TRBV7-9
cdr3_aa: ASSEGFYEQY

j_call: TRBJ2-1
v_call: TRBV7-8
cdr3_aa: ASRAGTGEYNEQF

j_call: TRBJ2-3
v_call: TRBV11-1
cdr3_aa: ASSRRGTSVADTQY

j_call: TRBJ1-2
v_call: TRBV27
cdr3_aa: ASKRTGDGYT

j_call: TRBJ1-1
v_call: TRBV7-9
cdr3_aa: ASSPRRNSLNTEAF

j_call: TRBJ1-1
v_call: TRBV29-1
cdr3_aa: SVVQVGTEAF

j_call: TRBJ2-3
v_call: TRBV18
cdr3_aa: ASRDSRTDTQY

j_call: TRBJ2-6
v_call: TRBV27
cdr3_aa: ASSARQGWANVLT

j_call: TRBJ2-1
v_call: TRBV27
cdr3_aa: ASSLRTGSNTGDEQF

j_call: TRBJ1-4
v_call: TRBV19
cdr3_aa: ASSTAGGRSNEKLF

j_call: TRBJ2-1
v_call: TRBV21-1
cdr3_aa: ASNTSGGAYNEQF

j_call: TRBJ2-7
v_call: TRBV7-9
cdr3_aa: ASSPPMTGTEQY

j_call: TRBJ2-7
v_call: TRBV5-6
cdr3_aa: ASSLVGQVHEQY

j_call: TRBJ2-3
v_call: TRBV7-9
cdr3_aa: ASSLPPLAAGTDTQY

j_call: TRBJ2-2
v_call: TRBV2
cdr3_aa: ASEGAGGELF

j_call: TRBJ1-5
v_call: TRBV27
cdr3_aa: ASSLNGGQGLSQPQH

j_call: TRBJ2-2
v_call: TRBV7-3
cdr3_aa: ASSLTSGGLVTGELF

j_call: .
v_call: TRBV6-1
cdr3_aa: ASSELPGQGSYEQY

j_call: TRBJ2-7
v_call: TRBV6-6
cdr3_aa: ASTPRDTYEQY

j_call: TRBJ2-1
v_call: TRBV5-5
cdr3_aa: ASSLEVRDSSYNEQF

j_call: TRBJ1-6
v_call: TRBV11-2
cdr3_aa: ASSFGQQNSPLH

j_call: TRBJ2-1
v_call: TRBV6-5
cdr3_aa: ASSPRGGLNNEQF

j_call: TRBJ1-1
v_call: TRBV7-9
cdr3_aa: ASSFDRGKGQAF

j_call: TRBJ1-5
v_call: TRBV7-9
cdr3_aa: ASSPPGTGKPQH

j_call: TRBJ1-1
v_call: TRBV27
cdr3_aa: ASRETGSEAF

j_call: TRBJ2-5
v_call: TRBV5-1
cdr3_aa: ASSLAAPGAETQY

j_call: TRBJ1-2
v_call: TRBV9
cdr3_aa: ASSAEGYGYT

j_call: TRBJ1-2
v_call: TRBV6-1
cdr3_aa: ASRRTVEVNGYT

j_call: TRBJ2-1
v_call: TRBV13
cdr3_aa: ASSFRSGTELDEQF

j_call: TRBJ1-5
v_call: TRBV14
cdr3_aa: ASSQDRGVGQGKNQPQH

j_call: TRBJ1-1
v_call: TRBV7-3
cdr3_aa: ASRPRNTEAF

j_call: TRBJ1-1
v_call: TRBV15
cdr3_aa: ATSRARRGVGEAF

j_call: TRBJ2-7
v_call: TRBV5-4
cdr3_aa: ASSLAGLSEQY

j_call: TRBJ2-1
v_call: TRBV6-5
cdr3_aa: ASSYSLGAGYNEQF

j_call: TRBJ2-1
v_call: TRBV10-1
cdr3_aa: ASSARTSAHSLAGEQF

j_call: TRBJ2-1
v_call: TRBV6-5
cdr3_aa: ASSSYSGTGDEQF